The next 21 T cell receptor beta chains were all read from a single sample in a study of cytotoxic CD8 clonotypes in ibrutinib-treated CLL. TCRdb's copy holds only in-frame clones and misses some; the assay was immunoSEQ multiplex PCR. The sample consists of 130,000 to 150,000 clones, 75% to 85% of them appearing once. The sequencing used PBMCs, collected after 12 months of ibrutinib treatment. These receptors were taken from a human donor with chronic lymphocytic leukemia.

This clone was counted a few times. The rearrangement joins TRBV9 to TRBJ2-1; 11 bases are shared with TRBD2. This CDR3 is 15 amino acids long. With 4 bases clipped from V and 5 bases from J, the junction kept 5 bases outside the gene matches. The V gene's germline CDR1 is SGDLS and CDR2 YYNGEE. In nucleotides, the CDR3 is TGTGCCAGCAGCCGTGAGGGACTAGCGGACAATGAGCAGTTCTTC. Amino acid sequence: CASSREGLADNEQFF.

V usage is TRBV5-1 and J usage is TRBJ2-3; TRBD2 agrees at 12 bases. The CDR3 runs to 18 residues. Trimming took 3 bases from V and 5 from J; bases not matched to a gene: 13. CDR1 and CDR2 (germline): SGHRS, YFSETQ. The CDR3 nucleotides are TGCGCCAGCAGCTGGCACGGGGCTAGCGGGAGGGCGGGAGATACGCAGTATTTT. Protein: CASSWHGASGRAGDTQYF.

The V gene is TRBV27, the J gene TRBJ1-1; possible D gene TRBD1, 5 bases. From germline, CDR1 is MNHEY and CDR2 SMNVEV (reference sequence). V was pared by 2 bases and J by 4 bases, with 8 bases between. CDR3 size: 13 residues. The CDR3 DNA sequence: TGTGCCAGCAGTTTAGTCGGGACCACTGAAGCTTTCTTT. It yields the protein CASSLVGTTEAFF.

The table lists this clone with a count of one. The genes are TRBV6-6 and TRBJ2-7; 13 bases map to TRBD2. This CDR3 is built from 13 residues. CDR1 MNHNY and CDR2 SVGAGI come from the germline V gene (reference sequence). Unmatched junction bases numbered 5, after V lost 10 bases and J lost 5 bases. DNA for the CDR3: TGTGCCACGGGACTAGCGGGATTTCACGAGCAGTACTTC. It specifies CATGLAGFHEQYF.

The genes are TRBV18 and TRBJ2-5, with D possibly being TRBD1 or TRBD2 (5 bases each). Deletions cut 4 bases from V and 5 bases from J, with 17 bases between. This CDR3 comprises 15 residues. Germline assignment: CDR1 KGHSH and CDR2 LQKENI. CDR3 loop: CASSRSVGTGETQYF. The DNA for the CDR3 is TGTGCCAGCTCACGCTCTGTAGGGACCGGGGAGACCCAGTACTTC. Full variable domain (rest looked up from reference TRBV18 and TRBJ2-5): NAGVMQNPRHLVRRRGQEARLRCSPMKGHSHVYWYRQLPEEGLKFMVYLQKENIIDESGMPKERFSAEFPKEGPSILRIQQVVRGDSAAYFCASSRSVGTGETQYFGPGTRLLVL.

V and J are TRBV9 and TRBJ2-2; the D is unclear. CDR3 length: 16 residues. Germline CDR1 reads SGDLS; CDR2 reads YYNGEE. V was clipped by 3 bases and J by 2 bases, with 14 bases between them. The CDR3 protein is CASSAPALVNTGELFF. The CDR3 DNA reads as TGTGCCAGCAGCGCCCCCGCACTGGTCAACACCGGGGAGCTGTTTTTT.

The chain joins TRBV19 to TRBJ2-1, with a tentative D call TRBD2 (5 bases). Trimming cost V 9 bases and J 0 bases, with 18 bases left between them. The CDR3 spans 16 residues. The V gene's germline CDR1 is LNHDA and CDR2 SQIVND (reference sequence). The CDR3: CARGRQRMISYNEQFF. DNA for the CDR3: TGTGCCAGAGGCAGGCAGCGGATGATCTCCTACAATGAGCAGTTCTTC.

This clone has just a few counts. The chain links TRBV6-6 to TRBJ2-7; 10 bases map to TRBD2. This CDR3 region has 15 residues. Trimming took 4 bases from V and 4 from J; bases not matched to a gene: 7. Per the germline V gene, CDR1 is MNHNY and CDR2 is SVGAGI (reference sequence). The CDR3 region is CASSLDLAGVYEQYF. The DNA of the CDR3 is TGTGCCAGCAGTTTAGATCTAGCGGGAGTTTACGAGCAGTACTTC.

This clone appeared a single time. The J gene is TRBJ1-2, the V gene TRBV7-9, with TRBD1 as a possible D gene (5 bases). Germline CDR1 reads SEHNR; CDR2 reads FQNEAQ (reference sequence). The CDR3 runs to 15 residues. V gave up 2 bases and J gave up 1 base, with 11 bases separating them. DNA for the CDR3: TGTGCCAGCAGCTTACAGGGCAGGCATAACTATGGCTACACCTTC. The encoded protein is CASSLQGRHNYGYTF. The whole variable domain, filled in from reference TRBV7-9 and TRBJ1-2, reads DTGVSQNPRHKITKRGQNVTFRCDPISEHNRLYWYRQTLGQGPEFLTYFQNEAQLEKSRLLSDRFSAERPKGSFSTLEIQRTEQGDSAMYLCASSLQGRHNYGYTFGSGTRLTVV.

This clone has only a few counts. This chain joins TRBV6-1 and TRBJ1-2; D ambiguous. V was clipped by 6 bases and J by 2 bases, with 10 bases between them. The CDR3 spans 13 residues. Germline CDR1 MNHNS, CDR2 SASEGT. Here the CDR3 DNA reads TGTGCCAGCAGCAAAGGGAGGAACTATGGCTACACCTTC. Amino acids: CASSKGRNYGYTF.

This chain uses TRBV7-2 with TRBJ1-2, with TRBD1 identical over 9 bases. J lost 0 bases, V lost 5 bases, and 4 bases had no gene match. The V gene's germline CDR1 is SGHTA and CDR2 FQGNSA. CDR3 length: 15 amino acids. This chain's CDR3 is CASSEGQGTNYGYTF. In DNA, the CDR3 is TGTGCCAGCAGCGAGGGACAGGGAACTAACTATGGCTACACCTTC. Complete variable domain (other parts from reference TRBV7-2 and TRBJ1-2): GAGVSQSPSNKVTEKGKDVELRCDPISGHTALYWYRQSLGQGLEFLIYFQGNSAPDKSGLPSDRFSAERTGGSVSTLTIQRTQQEDSAVYLCASSEGQGTNYGYTFGSGTRLTVV.

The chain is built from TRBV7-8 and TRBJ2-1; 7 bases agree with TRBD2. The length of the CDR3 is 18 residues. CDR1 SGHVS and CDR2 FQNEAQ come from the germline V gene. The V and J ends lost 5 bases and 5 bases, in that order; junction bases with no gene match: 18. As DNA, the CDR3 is TGTGCCAGCAGCCTAAGGAGGACTAGGGGACCCATAAACAATGAGCAGTTCTTC. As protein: CASSLRRTRGPINNEQFF.

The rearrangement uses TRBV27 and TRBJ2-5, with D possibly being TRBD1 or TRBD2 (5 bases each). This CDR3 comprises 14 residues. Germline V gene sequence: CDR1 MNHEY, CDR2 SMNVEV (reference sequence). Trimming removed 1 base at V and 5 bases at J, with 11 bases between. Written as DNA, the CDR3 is TGTGCCAGCAGTTTATTGGGGGATCGGGAGACCCAGTACTTC. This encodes CASSLLGDRETQYF.

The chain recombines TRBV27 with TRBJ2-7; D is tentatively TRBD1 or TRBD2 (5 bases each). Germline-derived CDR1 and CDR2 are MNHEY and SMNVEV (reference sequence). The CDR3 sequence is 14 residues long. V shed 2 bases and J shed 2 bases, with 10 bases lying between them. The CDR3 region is CASSLRWDAYEQYF. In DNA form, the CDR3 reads TGTGCCAGCAGTTTAAGATGGGACGCCTACGAGCAGTACTTC.

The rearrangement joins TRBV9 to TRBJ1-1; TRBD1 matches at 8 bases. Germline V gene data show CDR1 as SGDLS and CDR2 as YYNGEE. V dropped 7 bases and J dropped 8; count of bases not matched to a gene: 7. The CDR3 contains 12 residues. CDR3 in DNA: TGTGCCAGCTCTCCCAGGGGGCGAGAAGCTTTCTTT. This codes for CASSPRGREAFF.

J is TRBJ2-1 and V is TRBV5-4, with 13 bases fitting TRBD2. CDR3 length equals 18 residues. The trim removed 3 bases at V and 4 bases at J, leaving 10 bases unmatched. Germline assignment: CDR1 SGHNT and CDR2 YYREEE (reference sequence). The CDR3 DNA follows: TGTGCCAGCAGCTCACTAGCGGGAGGGCCCCCCGGGTACAATGAGCAGTTCTTC. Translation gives CASSSLAGGPPGYNEQFF.

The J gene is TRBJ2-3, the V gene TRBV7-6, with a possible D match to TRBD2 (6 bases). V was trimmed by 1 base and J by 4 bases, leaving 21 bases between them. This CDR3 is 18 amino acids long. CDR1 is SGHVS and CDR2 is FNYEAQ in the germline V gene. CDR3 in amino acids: CASSLGVAGPAEPDTQYF. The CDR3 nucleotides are TGTGCCAGCAGCTTAGGAGTGGCGGGACCTGCGGAACCAGATACGCAGTATTTT. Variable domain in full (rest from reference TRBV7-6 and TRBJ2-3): GAGVSQSPRYKVTKRGQDVALRCDPISGHVSLYWYRQALGQGPEFLTYFNYEAQQDKSGLPNDRFSAERPEGSISTLTIQRTEQRDSAMYRCASSLGVAGPAEPDTQYFGPGTRLTVL.

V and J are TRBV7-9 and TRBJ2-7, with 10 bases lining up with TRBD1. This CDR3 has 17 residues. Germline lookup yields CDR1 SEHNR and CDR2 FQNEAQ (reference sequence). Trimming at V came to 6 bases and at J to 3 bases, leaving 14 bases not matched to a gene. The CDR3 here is CASRPFLRGQGSYEQYF. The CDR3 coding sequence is TGTGCCAGCAGACCGTTCTTGCGGGGACAGGGGAGCTACGAGCAGTACTTC.

The CDR3 DNA is TGTGCCAGCAGCTTATTTATAATGGGGATCGTGGGATATGGCTACACCTTC. Translating gives CASSLFIMGIVGYGYTF. The rearrangement uses TRBV7-2 and TRBJ1-2; no clear D. Between the trimmed V and J ends, which lost 2 bases and 5 bases, there was a span of 21 bases. Germline assignment: CDR1 SGHTA and CDR2 FQGNSA. CDR3 length equals 17 residues. Full variable domain (rest looked up from reference TRBV7-2 and TRBJ1-2): GAGVSQSPSNKVTEKGKDVELRCDPISGHTALYWYRQSLGQGLEFLIYFQGNSAPDKSGLPSDRFSAERTGGSVSTLTIQRTQQEDSAVYLCASSLFIMGIVGYGYTFGSGTRLTVV.

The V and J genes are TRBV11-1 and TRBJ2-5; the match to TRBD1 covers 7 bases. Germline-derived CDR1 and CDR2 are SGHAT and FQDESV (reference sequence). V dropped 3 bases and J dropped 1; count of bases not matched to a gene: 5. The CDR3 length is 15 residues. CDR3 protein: CASSFDRAFQETQYF. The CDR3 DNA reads TGTGCCAGCAGCTTCGACAGGGCCTTCCAAGAGACCCAGTACTTC.

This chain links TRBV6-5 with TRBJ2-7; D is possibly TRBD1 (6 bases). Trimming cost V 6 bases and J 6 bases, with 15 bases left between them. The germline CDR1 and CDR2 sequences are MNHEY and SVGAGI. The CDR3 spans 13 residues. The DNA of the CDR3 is TGTGCCAGCAGGAGAGGGGGATCGGGCGAGCAGTACTTC. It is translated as CASRRGGSGEQYF.